This T cell receptor (beta chain) was recovered during a study of CD8 T cells in Susac syndrome. Negative isolation was applied to CD8+ and CD4+ T cells, and FACS enrichment was applied to TEMRA cells. Study-wide points: It was acknowledged in the study that its TCR sequencing and HLA analysis involved a relatively small number of individuals.

Only one count was recorded for this clonotype. The antigen is unknown. With random hexamers, reverse transcription was performed on about 0.5 to 1 ug of RNA. Coverage of TCR beta CDR3 amplification by immunoSEQ multiplex PCR extended to 54 Vbeta and 13 Jbeta. In TCRdb, the immunoSEQ multiplex PCR reads were re-called with MiXCR into one record per CDR3 protein. Altogether some 130,000 distinct CDR3 sequences are present, nearly 95% being singletons, with the ten largest covering around 0.12%. This receptor was identified in a human donor in good health. Sequencing input: CD4+ T cells from PBMCs.

This CDR3 reads CSAQGSRTGELFF. CDR3 DNA sequence: TGCAGCGCCCAGGGATCGCGGACCGGGGAGCTGTTTTTT. This sequence joins TRBV29-1 and TRBJ2-2, with a weak D call TRBD1 (5 bases). From germline, CDR1 is SQVTM and CDR2 ANQGSEA. The V end was cut by 7 bases, the J end by 5 bases, with 14 bases between. This CDR3 contains 13 residues.